The subject of this entry is one T cell receptor beta chain. These data belong to a study of shared clonotypes between healthy human individuals. Germline CDR1 reads MNHNY; CDR2 reads SVGAGI (reference sequence). V was shortened by 8 bases and J by 0 bases, with 14 bases between the two germline ends. The CDR3 consists of 14 residues. In the source study's methods: In the immunoSEQ data, sequences were junction-only and lacked quality scores, so filtering differed. Clones were sequenced by immunoSEQ multiplex PCR, and TCRdb holds only the in-frame ones, with some missing. V and J calls and clone size follow that table, whereas D and trimming were derived from the DNA. There are about 530,000 clones in the sample; 95% to 97% occur only once, and roughly 0.06% lies in the top ten.

The TCR sequence derives from a woman in her 30s in good health. The chain recombines TRBV6-6 with TRBJ2-7, with D perhaps matching TRBD1 or TRBD2 (5 bases each). Sequencing was done on a sample of naive CD4+ T cells sorted from blood. Subset specified: CD45RA+ positively selected. The CDR3 is CASGLRQSSYEQYF. The CDR3 nucleotides read TGTGCCAGCGGACTCCGACAGAGCTCCTACGAGCAGTACTTC.